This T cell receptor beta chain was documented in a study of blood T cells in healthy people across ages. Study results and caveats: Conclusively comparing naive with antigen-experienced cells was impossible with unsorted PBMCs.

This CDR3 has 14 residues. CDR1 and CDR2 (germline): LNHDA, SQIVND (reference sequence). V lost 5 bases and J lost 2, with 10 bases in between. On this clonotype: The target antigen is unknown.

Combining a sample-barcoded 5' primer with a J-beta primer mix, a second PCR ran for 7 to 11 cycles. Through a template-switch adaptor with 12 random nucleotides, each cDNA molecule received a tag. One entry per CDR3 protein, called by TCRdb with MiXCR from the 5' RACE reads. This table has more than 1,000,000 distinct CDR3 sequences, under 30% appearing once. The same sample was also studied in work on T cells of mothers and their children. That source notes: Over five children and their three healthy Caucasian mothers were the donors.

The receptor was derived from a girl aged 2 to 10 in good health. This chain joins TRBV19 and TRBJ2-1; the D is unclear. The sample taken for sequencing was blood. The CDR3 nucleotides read TGTGCCAGTAGTGTTCTTGGGCCCTACAATGAGCAGTTCTTC. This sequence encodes CASSVLGPYNEQFF. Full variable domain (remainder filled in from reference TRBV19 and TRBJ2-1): DGGITQSPKYLFRKEGQNVTLSCEQNLNHDAMYWYRQDPGQGLRLIYYSQIVNDFQKGDIAEGYSVSREKKESFPLTVTSAQKNPTAFYLCASSVLGPYNEQFFGPGTRLTVL.